These 17 T cell receptor beta chains were all obtained from the same sample, sequenced in a study of blood T cell repertoires in COVID-19. Data came from immunoSEQ multiplex PCR; TCRdb stores just in-frame clones and leaves some out. The repertoire holds about 340,000 clones, with approximately 89% as singletons. Sequenced input: peripheral blood. The receptor source for this set is a woman aged 18-29 years who had recovered from COVID-19.

V is TRBV7-7 and J is TRBJ2-1; 7 bases are shared with TRBD2. The trim removed 1 base at V and 9 bases at J, leaving 3 bases unmatched. CDR1 is SSHAT and CDR2 is FNYEAQ in the germline V gene (reference sequence). The CDR3 covers 13 residues. CDR3 sequence (DNA): TGTGCCAGCAGCTTAGTTCGGGAGGCTGAGCAGTTCTTC. It codes for CASSLVREAEQFF.

The chain recombines TRBV3-1 (or the pseudogene TRBV3-2) with TRBJ1-1; maybe TRBD1 (5 bases). Per germline, CDR1 LGHDT and CDR2 YNNKEL (reference sequence). Deletions cut 4 bases from V and 1 base from J, with 13 bases between. The CDR3 has 15 residues. DNA of the CDR3: TGTGCCAGCAGCCCCCGCAGGGTTTCGAACACTGAAGCTTTCTTT. It specifies CASSPRRVSNTEAFF.

The gene calls are TRBV29-1 and TRBJ2-3, with a possible D match to TRBD1 (6 bases). This CDR3 comprises 14 residues. Germline CDR1 SQVTM, CDR2 ANQGSEA. Trimming left V 5 bases short and J 7 bases short, with 19 bases between. CDR3 residues: CSVLGDTGSNTQYF. For the CDR3, the DNA is TGCAGCGTTCTAGGGGACACCGGCAGTAATACGCAGTATTTT.

The count of this clone is one. This rearrangement joins TRBV6-1 to TRBJ2-1; D remains unclear. V lost 1 base to trimming and J lost 6 bases, with 10 bases between them. There are 14 residues in the CDR3. The germline CDR1 and CDR2 sequences are MNHNS and SASEGT. CDR3 loop: CASSEVRGSNEQFF. The CDR3 region has the DNA TGTGCCAGCAGTGAAGTAAGAGGAAGCAATGAGCAGTTCTTC.

The V call is TRBV29-1, the J call TRBJ1-4; no firm D call. Trimming cost V 5 bases and J 8 bases, with 12 bases left between them. CDR1 is SQVTM and CDR2 is ANQGSEA in the germline V gene. This CDR3 comprises 12 residues. The CDR3 region is CSVSDGAEKLFF. CDR3 in DNA: TGCAGCGTTTCAGACGGAGCCGAAAAACTGTTTTTT.

The CDR3 loop reads CSASIQTGGSSPLHF. In nucleotides, the CDR3 is TGCAGTGCTAGTATCCAGACAGGGGGATCTTCACCCCTCCACTTT. This rearrangement joins TRBV20-1 to TRBJ1-6, with 9 bases that match TRBD1. The CDR3 spans 15 residues. Germline V CDR1 and CDR2: DFQATT, SNEGSKA (reference sequence). V lost 3 bases, J lost 9 bases, and 9 bases stayed unmatched.

The chain is built from TRBV6-1 and TRBJ1-1; D possibly corresponds to TRBD1 (6 bases). The CDR3 runs to 13 residues. CDR1 MNHNS and CDR2 SASEGT come from the germline V gene. V gave up 0 bases and J gave up 4 bases, with 6 bases separating them. The CDR3 nucleotides are TGTGCCAGCAGTGAAGCGACAGGCACTGAAGCTTTCTTT. Protein: CASSEATGTEAFF.

J is TRBJ2-2 and V is TRBV7-2; tentatively, D is TRBD2 (5 bases). V shed 1 base and J shed 6 bases, with 12 bases lying between them. The CDR3 totals 15 residues. Germline loops: CDR1 SGHTA, CDR2 FQGNSA. As DNA, the CDR3 is TGTGCCAGCAGCTTAGGTCGTCCGGGGTCCGGGGAGCTGTTTTTT. It encodes CASSLGRPGSGELFF.

The chain employs TRBV15 and TRBJ2-5; D perhaps matches TRBD2 (5 bases). Germline values: CDR1 LNHNV, CDR2 YYDKDF (reference sequence). The V end was cut by 0 bases, the J end by 4 bases, with 12 bases between. CDR3 size: 15 residues. DNA of the CDR3: TGTGCCACCAGCAGAGATCGTGTCGGGATAGAGACCCAGTACTTC. It yields the protein CATSRDRVGIETQYF.

V is TRBV5-1 and J is TRBJ1-2, with D unclear. The CDR3 is 13 residues long. CDR1 is SGHRS and CDR2 is YFSETQ in the germline V gene. Between the trimmed V and J ends, which lost 1 base and 8 bases, there was a span of 12 bases. The CDR3 is CASSLSGFGGYTF. As DNA, the CDR3 is TGCGCCAGCAGCTTGTCCGGGTTCGGGGGCTACACCTTC.

The gene calls are TRBV6-5 and TRBJ2-2; weak D call: TRBD1 (6 bases). With 7 bases removed from V and 0 bases from J, the gap between germline ends came to 9 bases. Germline V lookup: CDR1 MNHEY, CDR2 SVGAGI. This CDR3 contains 14 residues. The CDR3 loop is CASKGVTNTGELFF. CDR3 coding DNA: TGTGCCAGCAAGGGGGTAACGAACACCGGGGAGCTGTTTTTT.

The chain is built from TRBV24-1 and TRBJ2-5, with a tentative D call TRBD1 (7 bases). Germline lookup yields CDR1 KGHDR and CDR2 SFDVKD. The V gene lost 4 bases and the J gene lost 5 bases, with 13 bases spanning the gap. CDR3 size: 14 residues. The CDR3 reads CATSETGRWETQYF. The CDR3 DNA sequence: TGTGCCACCAGTGAGACAGGGAGGTGGGAGACCCAGTACTTC.

This clone was found a few times. The chain employs TRBV4-3 and TRBJ1-6; D is unclear. In germline, CDR1 is LGHNA, CDR2 YSLEER. V was trimmed by 4 bases and J by 10 bases, leaving 17 bases between them. This CDR3 region has 15 residues. CDR3 sequence reads: CASSRVSLDESPLHF. The CDR3 coding sequence is TGCGCCAGCAGCCGGGTGAGTCTAGACGAGTCACCCCTCCACTTT.

This clone has just one count. The chain couples TRBV9 to TRBJ1-2, with D possibly TRBD1 on 5 matching bases. The V end lost 2 bases, the J end lost 4 bases, and 18 bases lay between the germline ends. Germline V gives CDR1 SGDLS, CDR2 YYNGEE. This CDR3 region has 16 residues. The CDR3 loop reads CASSVLGGGLSYGYTF. The CDR3 DNA reads as TGTGCCAGCAGCGTCCTCGGCGGGGGGTTGAGCTATGGCTACACCTTC.

This chain joins TRBV2 and TRBJ1-1, with D perhaps matching TRBD1 (5 bases). The V gene lost 4 bases and the J gene lost 3 bases, with 9 bases spanning the gap. This CDR3 spans 13 amino acids. Per the germline V gene, CDR1 is SNHLY and CDR2 is FYNNEI. The CDR3 loop reads CASSGGGYTEAFF. The CDR3 bases are TGTGCCAGCAGTGGGGGGGGATACACTGAAGCTTTCTTT.

This chain links TRBV10-3 with TRBJ2-1, with 9 bases lining up with TRBD2. Germline lookup yields CDR1 ENHRY and CDR2 SYGVKD. This CDR3 region has 14 residues. Unmatched junction bases numbered 14, after V lost 8 bases and J lost 12 bases. The CDR3 reads CAIQDHNSGGRQFF. The CDR3 nucleotides read TGTGCCATCCAGGACCATAATAGCGGGGGACGGCAGTTCTTC.

The chain couples TRBV7-9 to TRBJ2-5, with 7 bases aligning to TRBD2. Germline V CDR1 and CDR2: SEHNR, FQNEAQ (reference sequence). J gave up 5 bases and V 4 bases, and 7 bases lay outside the gene matches. The CDR3 covers 14 residues. CDR3: CASSSQRGGETQYF. The CDR3, as DNA: TGTGCCAGCAGCTCCCAGCGGGGCGGGGAGACCCAGTACTTC. Full variable domain (remainder filled in from reference TRBV7-9 and TRBJ2-5): DTGVSQNPRHKITKRGQNVTFRCDPISEHNRLYWYRQTLGQGPEFLTYFQNEAQLEKSRLLSDRFSAERPKGSFSTLEIQRTEQGDSAMYLCASSSQRGGETQYFGPGTRLLVL.